In its sample, the clone carrying this TCR beta chain was seen a few times. This sample is part of a study of T-cell memory formation after mild COVID-19. Across the whole study: There were largely donor-specific TCR clusters.

One entry per CDR3 protein results from TCRdb running MiXCR on the 5' RACE reads. Counted here are hundreds of thousands of distinct CDR3 sequences, roughly 15% occurring once; the ten biggest clones make up 20% to 25%. The source material was PBMCs or a T cell subset sorted from them (not recorded which). This receptor was identified in a man aged 18 to 29 who had mild COVID-19 (a few samples of this study predate the infection). Cell type and time point are not known.

The CDR3, as DNA: TGCGCCAGCAGCCCAAGACTGGAAAGCACAGATACGCAGTATTTT. This sequence encodes CASSPRLESTDTQYF. This sequence joins TRBV5-1 and TRBJ2-3; D is uncertain. The CDR3 has 15 residues. CDR1 is SGHRS and CDR2 is YFSETQ in the germline V gene. Trimming removed 4 bases from V and 0 bases from J, with 12 bases in between.